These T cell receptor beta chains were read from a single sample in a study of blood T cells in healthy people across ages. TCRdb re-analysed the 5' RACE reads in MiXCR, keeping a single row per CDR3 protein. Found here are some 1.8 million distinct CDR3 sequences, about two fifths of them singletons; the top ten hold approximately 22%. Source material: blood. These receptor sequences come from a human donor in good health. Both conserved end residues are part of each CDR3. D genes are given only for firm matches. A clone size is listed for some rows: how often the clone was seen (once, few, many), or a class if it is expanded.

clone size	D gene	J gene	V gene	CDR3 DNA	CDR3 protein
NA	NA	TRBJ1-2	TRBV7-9	TGCGCCACAAGTCCCGCGGGACACTACTATGGCTACACCTTC	CATSPAGHYYGYTF
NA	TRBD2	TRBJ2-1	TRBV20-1	TGCAGTGCTCCGAAAGCGGAAGCGGGGGGTACCAACAATGAGCAGTTCTTC	CSAPKAEAGGTNNEQFF
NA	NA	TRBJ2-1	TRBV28	TGTGCCAGCAGTTTTTGGGTTAACGAGCAGTTCTTC	CASSFWVNEQFF
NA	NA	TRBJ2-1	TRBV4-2	TGTGCCAGCAGCCAAGACATAGGCGAGCAGTTCTTC	CASSQDIGEQFF
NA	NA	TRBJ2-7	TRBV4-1	TGCGCCAGCAGCCAAGGGGCAGGACACGAGCAGTACTTC	CASSQGAGHEQYF
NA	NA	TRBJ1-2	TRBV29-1	TGCAGCGCCACGGACAGTCGTTTGGCTAACTATGGCTACACCTTC	CSATDSRLANYGYTF
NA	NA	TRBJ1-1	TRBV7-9	TGTGCCAGCATCGAGTCTTACACTGAAGCTTTCTTT	CASIESYTEAFF
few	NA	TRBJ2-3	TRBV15	TGTGCCACCAGCAGAGATAACGTGGCAGATACGCAGTATTTT	CATSRDNVADTQYF
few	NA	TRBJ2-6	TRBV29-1	TGCAGCGTTGATCAGGGCGAGAGCTCTGGGGCCAACGTCCTGACTTTC	CSVDQGESSGANVLTF
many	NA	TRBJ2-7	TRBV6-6	TGTGCCAGCATGCGGGGTAGTGCCTACGAGCAGTACTTC	CASMRGSAYEQYF